Detailed here is one TCR beta chain. Its antigen is unknown. Nothing much larger sits one base from this clone, and base qualities are not available. This record comes from a study of shared clonotypes between healthy human individuals (dated by TCRdb to about 2020). With regard to the full study: The cohort included three men and a couple of women between 18 and 49 years of age. Per donor, three plates each were used for CD4 naive and CD4 memory, two for CD8 naive, and one for CD8 memory. To increase sequencing depth and limit assay-specific biases, different laboratories used diverse techniques to prepare libraries and sequence TCR repertoires. Between about 0.85 and 9.5 billion PBMCs per donor were obtained by leukapheresis. To estimate repertoire size and how much clonotypes are shared between individuals, the study performed deep sequencing of blood TCR repertoires from roughly five healthy adults.

Based on the germline V gene, the CDR1 and CDR2 sequences are SGHTA and FQGNSA. The CDR3 starts with the cysteine, ends with the phenylalanine, and has 13 residues. The only DNA kept is the CDR3, 39 bases in frame from the first base. At the junction V is shortened by 4 bases and J by 6 bases, with 11 bases in between. Healthy HIV-negative adults with no recently reported acute infections or vaccinations were included as donors. Every donor was a Caucasian adult living in Nashville, Tennessee, USA. CD4+ T cells were enriched by magnetic negative selection; naive cells were then positively selected on CD45RA, and the negative fraction formed the memory subset. Blood was collected by leukapheresis, and PBMCs were isolated by Ficoll-Histopaque density gradient centrifugation and then cryopreserved in liquid nitrogen vapor phase. Analytical flow cytometry was used to check the purity and quantity of each magnetically sorted T cell population. From each sorted fraction, genomic DNA was isolated and quantified by UV absorbance on a Nanodrop 2000c.

Using the deep immunoSEQ assay, multiplex PCR amplified TCR CDR3 regions from genomic DNA. For each cell subset, the extracted genomic DNA was distributed evenly across all wells of several immunoSEQ 96-well plates, and each plate served as one replicate. For sorted subsets, each replicate PCR was loaded with 200 ng genomic DNA, equivalent to about 30,000 T cell genomes. The purified libraries were quantified using a Qubit 3.0 fluorometer, sized with a Bioanalyzer 2100, and then quantified again using the KAPA Library Quantification kit. Each immunoSEQ 96-well plate was sequenced on its own single-read 150-cycle Illumina NextSeq 550 flow cell. As for the authors' bioinformatics: Because the immunoSEQ output held only junctional sequences and lacked quality scores, the filtering could not match the filtering applied to full-length reads. Sequences were annotated with PyIR, a Python wrapper for IgBLAST v1.9, using IMGT germline references to assign V/J genes and CDR3. Reads with weak V/J assignments (E-value above 1e-6), missing CDR3, stop codons, out-of-frame junctions, or ambiguous translated residues were removed. V3J clonotypes were defined as sequences sharing an identical inferred V gene, J gene, and CDR3 amino acid sequence. Percentage overlap between repertoires was calculated by dividing the number of shared unique clonotypes by the size of the smaller repertoire. RTK rarefaction, the Chao1 estimator, and Recon v2.1 estimates of unobserved clonotypes were used to assess repertoire richness. Generation probabilities were computed with OLGA for all TCRbeta clonotypes obtained by the gDNA method from a few donors. Not all clones reach the TCRdb copy of this immuneACCESS table, which keeps in-frame sequences only. Checked studies attribute under half of the gap to unresolved V genes and leave the rest unexplained. V and J calls and clone size are as listed in that table; D and trimming were resolved from the DNA. Recorded for this sample are 950,000 to 1,200,000 clones; approximately 77% of them occurred a single time. The ten largest clones take up almost 0.9% of the sample.

Points the paper makes about the study in general: Compared with non-shared clonotypes, clonotypes shared by all four sorted-subset donors had higher generation probabilities. Rarefaction of sorted-subset datasets indicated incomplete sequencing despite the large sequencing depth. Naive subsets generally had larger estimated clonotype richness than memory subsets did. The genetic and exposure-history diversity represented was limited by the small number of donors. Based on pairwise subsampling, the degree of clonotype sharing among donors was expected to be affected by sequencing depth. When several donors were compared, the shared fraction of clonotypes was around 5% for naive CD4, roughly 3.4% for naive CD8, roughly 2.5% for memory CD4, and roughly 0.4% for memory CD8. Sampling was limited to blood, and TCR repertoires in tissue likely differ from TCR repertoires in blood.

Sequencing was performed on memory CD4+ T cells from PBMCs. Sample cell subset or site, as interpreted from the label and publication: CD45RA-negative fraction. The V and J genes are TRBV7-2 and TRBJ2-3; the D element might be TRBD1 or TRBD2, as each aligns at 5 bases. The source of this sequence is a man aged 18 to 29 in good health. Some clones in this sample may be carry-over from other donors' samples. For the CDR3, the sequence is CASSSQGRDTQYF. The DNA reads TGTGCCAGCAGCTCTCAGGGACGGGATACGCAGTATTTT.